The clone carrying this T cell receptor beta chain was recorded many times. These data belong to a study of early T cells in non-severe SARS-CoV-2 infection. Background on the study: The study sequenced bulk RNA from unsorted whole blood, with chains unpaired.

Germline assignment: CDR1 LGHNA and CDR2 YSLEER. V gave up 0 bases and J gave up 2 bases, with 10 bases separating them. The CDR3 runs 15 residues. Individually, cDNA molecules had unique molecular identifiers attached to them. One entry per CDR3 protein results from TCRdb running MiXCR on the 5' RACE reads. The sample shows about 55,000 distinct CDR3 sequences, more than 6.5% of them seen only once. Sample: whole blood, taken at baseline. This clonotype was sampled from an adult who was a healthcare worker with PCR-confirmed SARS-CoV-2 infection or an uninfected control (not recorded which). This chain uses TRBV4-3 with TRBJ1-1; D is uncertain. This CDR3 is CASSQEIGLNTEAFF. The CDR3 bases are TGCGCCAGCAGCCAAGAAATCGGTCTCAACACTGAAGCTTTCTTT.